This T cell receptor (beta chain) appears in the sequencing data of a study of human T cells and chemical hapten exposure listed by TCRdb under 2021. Regarding the study in general: For sensitization, 2% DPC in acetone was applied to a 2 cm by 2 cm area of upper inner arm skin. Weekly therapeutic DPC doses were additionally applied to the scalp of patients throughout the roughly 23-week study period. Patch testing was performed on the upper back with Finn chambers containing 0.01% DPC, and the patch tests were scored after 6 days according to International Contact Dermatitis Research Group standards. Alopecia areata with under or over 50% scalp involvement, alopecia totalis and alopecia universalis were represented in the patient cohort, which was mostly female. Libraries were pooled for sequencing, and variation in per-sample TCR yields was attributed mainly to small differences in library volumes within the pool. Peripheral blood TCR repertoire changes were tracked in vivo in alopecia patients during primary and secondary sensitization to the hapten diphenylcyclopropenone (DPC). Blood samples were taken from patients before sensitization (week 0) and then at 2, 6 and about 24 weeks after DPC sensitization. For TCR sequencing, blood came from some 31 alopecia patients at anywhere from one to four time points (pre-sensitization, 2, 6 and 24 weeks). Broader findings and caveats from the paper: Alopecia, a presumed autoimmune disease, was present in all patients, so the immune response of the patients might differ from that of healthy individuals. Expanded TCRs formed significantly more large CDR3 similarity clusters than pre-sensitization or healthy control sets, consistent with antigen-driven responses. After repeated subsampling, the strength of the expansion versus patch-test correlation and the threshold at which it became significant changed. Patch test score correlated positively with the number of PT1 expanded TCRs, reaching significance at thresholds 8, 16 and 32 but not at 4. DPC sensitization did not change how many TCRs were above 1 in 1000 frequency, and no evidence was found of alterations in global repertoire structure.

The library came from RACE. The listed sequencing device is NextSeq 500. During library preparation, unique molecular identifiers were attached to individual cDNA molecules so that TCRs could be counted in a quantitative, reproducible way. Each blood RNA sample was used to sequence both TCR alpha and TCR beta chains. The authors' pipeline ran thus. The median number of TCRs per sample was 95,638, ranging from about 20,000 to 690,600. V, J and CDR3 annotation of the TCR reads was performed with the Decombinator software suite. For the PS versus PT1 abundance plots, all samples were subsampled to the same number of TCRs (28,000). TCRs were defined as expanded if absent before sensitization and observed at least eight times at the 2-week time point. Clones were called with MiXCR by TCRdb after fastp trimmed the public reads at Q25, and only in-frame beta chains were retained. Merged by CDR3 protein, the rows form single entries marked with the most common genes and DNA. These V and J calls rely on TCRdb rather than the paper's analysis. This sample gives roughly 380,000 distinct CDR3 sequences in total; 5% to 6.5% of them show up just once. The top ten clonotypes cover around 2.6% of the sample.

The label giving this sample's time point can be read as: pre-sensitization, week 0. In the paper's terms, the treatment or condition label means: therapeutic diphenylcyclopropenone sensitization with weekly scalp DPC. Blood at each patch-test visit was drawn before the patch test was applied. Eligible patients were aged 18 to 70, diagnosed with alopecia, deemed suitable for DPC therapy, and excluded if pregnant. Total RNA was extracted from unfractionated whole blood collected in Tempus Blood RNA tubes. Unmatched junction bases come to 10, with V trimmed by 5 bases and J by 4 bases. Taken from cysteine to phenylalanine, the CDR3 has 15 residues. The DNA shown is the 45-base CDR3, in frame from base 1. CDR1 SEHNR and CDR2 FQNEAQ were looked up in the germline V gene (reference sequence). The sample holds many counts of this clonotype. Its specific antigen is unknown. Nothing much larger sits one base from this clone, and base qualities are not available.

Sequences were derived from whole blood, sampled in connection with sensitization to the hapten diphenylcyclopropenone (DPC). Here the chain combines TRBV7-9 and TRBJ1-2, with 7 middle bases fitting TRBD1. The TCR comes from a woman in her forties or fifties with alopecia areata. Some clones in this sample may be carry-over from other donors' samples. CDR3 loop: CASSRGGQLLYGYTF. The nucleotide sequence reads TGTGCCAGCAGCCGGGGGGGACAGCTGCTCTATGGCTACACCTTC.